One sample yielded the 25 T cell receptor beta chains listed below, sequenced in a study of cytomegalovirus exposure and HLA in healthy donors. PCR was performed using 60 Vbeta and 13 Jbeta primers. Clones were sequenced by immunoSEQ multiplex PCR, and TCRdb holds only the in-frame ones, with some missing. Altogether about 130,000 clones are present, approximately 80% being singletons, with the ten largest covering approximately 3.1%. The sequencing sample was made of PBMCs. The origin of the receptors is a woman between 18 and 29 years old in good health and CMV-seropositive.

The DNA of the CDR3 is TGTGCCAGTACAGCCAGGGTGAACACTGAAGCTTTCTTT. Protein sequence: CASTARVNTEAFF. This chain joins TRBV19 and TRBJ1-1; possible D gene TRBD1, 5 bases. Germline V CDR1 and CDR2: LNHDA, SQIVND (reference sequence). Trimming removed 7 bases at V and 0 bases at J, with 9 bases between. The CDR3 is 13 residues long.

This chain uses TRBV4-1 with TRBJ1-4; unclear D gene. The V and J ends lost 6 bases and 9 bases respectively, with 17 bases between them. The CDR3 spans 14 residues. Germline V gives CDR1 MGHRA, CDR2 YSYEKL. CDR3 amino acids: CASSQREETQKLFF. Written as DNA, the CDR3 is TGCGCCAGCAGTCAAAGGGAGGAGACTCAAAAACTGTTTTTT.

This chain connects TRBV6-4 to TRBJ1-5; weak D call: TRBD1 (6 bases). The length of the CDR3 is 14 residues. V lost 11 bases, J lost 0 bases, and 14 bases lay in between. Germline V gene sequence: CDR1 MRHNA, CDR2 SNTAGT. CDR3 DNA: TGTGCCCAGCAGGGGCCACATAGCAATCAGCCCCAGCATTTT. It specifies CAQQGPHSNQPQHF.

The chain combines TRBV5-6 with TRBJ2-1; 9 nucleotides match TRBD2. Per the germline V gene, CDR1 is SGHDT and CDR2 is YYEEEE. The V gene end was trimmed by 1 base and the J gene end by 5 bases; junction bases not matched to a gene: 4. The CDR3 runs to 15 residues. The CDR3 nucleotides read TGTGCCAGCAGCTTGAGGATAGCGGGGGACAATGAGCAGTTCTTC. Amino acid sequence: CASSLRIAGDNEQFF.

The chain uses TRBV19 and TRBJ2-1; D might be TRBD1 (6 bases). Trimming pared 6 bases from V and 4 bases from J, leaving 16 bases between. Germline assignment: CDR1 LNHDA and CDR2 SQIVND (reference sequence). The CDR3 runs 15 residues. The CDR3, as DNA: TGTGCCAGTAGATCCTTTGGGGGCTCGTACAATGAGCAGTTCTTC. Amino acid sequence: CASRSFGGSYNEQFF.

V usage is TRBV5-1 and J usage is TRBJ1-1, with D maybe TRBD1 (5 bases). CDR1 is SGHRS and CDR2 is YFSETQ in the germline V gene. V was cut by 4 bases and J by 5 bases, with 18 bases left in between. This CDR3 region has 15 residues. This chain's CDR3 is CASSGRVNGGTEAFF. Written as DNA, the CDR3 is TGCGCCAGCAGCGGCAGGGTGAATGGAGGGACTGAAGCTTTCTTT. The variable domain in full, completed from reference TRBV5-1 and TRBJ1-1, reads KAGVTQTPRYLIKTRGQQVTLSCSPISGHRSVSWYQQTPGQGLQFLFEYFSETQRNKGNFPGRFSGRQFSNSRSEMNVSTLELGDSALYLCASSGRVNGGTEAFFGQGTRLTVV.

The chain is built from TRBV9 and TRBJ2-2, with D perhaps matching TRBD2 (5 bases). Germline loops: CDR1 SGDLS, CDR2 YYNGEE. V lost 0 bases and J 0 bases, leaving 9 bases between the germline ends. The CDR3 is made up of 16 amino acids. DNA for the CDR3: TGTGCCAGCAGCGTAGTGTCGGGGTCGAACACCGGGGAGCTGTTTTTT. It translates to CASSVVSGSNTGELFF.

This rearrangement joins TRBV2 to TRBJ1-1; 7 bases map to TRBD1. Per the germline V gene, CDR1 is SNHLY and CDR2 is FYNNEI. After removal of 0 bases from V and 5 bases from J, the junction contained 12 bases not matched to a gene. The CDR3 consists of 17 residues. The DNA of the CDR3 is TGTGCCAGCAGTGAAGCGCTTCAAGAGGGGGCGAGGACTGAAGCTTTCTTT. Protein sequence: CASSEALQEGARTEAFF.

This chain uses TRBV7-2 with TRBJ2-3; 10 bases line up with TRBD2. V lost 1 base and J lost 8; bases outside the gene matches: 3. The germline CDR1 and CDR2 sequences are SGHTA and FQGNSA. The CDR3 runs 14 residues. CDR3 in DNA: TGTGCCAGCAGCTTAGGGGGGACTAGCGTTACGCAGTATTTT. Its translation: CASSLGGTSVTQYF.

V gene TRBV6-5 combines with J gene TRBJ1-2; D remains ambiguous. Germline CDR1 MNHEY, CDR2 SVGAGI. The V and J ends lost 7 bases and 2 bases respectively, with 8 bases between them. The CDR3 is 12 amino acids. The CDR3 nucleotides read TGTGCCAGCAATCGGGGAAACTATGGCTACACCTTC. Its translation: CASNRGNYGYTF.

The CDR3 region has the DNA TGCGCCAGCAGCTACCGGGACAGGGACACCGGGGAGCTGTTTTTT. Its protein product is CASSYRDRDTGELFF. This chain joins TRBV5-1 and TRBJ2-2; 9 bases are a match to TRBD1. Germline V CDR1 and CDR2: SGHRS, YFSETQ. This CDR3 contains 15 residues. V shed 3 bases and J 3 bases; nucleotides not matched to a gene: 3.

The CDR3 DNA follows: TGTGCCAGCAGCCCAGGGACAGGGGCCTACGAGCAGTACTTC. This gives the protein CASSPGTGAYEQYF. This rearrangement joins TRBV7-9 to TRBJ2-7, with 10 bases lining up with TRBD1. There are 14 residues in the CDR3. V lost 5 bases to trimming and J lost 2 bases; unmatched junction nucleotides: 3. Germline CDR1 SEHNR, CDR2 FQNEAQ (reference sequence).

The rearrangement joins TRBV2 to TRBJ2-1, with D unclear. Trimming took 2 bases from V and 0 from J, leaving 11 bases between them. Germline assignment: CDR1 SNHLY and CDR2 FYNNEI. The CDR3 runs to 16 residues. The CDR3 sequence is CASSESGVSSYNEQFF. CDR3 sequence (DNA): TGTGCCAGCAGTGAATCCGGTGTGAGCTCCTACAATGAGCAGTTCTTC.

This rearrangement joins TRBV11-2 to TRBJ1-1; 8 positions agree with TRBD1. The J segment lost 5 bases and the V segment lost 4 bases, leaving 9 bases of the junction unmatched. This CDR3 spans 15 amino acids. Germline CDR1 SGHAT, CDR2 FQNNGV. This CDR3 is CASSYWAQGETEAFF. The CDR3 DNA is TGTGCCAGCAGCTATTGGGCACAGGGGGAAACTGAAGCTTTCTTT. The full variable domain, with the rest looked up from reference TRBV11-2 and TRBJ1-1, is EAGVAQSPRYKIIEKRQSVAFWCNPISGHATLYWYQQILGQGPKLLIQFQNNGVVDDSQLPKDRFSAERLKGVDSTLKIQPAKLEDSAVYLCASSYWAQGETEAFFGQGTRLTVV.

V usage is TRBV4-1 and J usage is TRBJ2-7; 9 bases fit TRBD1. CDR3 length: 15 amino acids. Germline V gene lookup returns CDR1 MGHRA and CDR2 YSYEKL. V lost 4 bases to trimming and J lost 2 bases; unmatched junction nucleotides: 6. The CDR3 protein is CASSRTGTGPYEQYF. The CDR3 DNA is TGCGCCAGCAGCCGAACCGGGACAGGGCCCTACGAGCAGTACTTC.

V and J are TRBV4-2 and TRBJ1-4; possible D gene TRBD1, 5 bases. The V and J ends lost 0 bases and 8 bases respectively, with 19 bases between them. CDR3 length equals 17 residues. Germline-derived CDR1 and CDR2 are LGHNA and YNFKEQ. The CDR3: CASSQDTRQGGNEKLFF. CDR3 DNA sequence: TGTGCCAGCAGCCAAGATACCAGGCAGGGAGGAAACGAAAAACTGTTTTTT.

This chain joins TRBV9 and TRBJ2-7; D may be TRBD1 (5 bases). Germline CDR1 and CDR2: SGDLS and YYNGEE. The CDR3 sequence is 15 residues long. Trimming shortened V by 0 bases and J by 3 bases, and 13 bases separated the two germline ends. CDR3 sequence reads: CASSVGQGLHYEQYF. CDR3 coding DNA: TGTGCCAGCAGCGTAGGTCAGGGCTTACACTACGAGCAGTACTTC.

CDR3 loop: CASSLAVGQLLGEQFF. Here the CDR3 DNA reads TGCGCCAGCAGCTTGGCCGTCGGACAGCTCCTGGGTGAGCAGTTCTTC. This chain uses TRBV5-1 with TRBJ2-1; maybe TRBD1 (6 bases). Germline values: CDR1 SGHRS, CDR2 YFSETQ. The CDR3 covers 16 residues. The germline V and J ends were trimmed by 0 bases and 9 bases, with 19 bases remaining between them. Filled out from reference TRBV5-1 and TRBJ2-1, the complete variable domain reads KAGVTQTPRYLIKTRGQQVTLSCSPISGHRSVSWYQQTPGQGLQFLFEYFSETQRNKGNFPGRFSGRQFSNSRSEMNVSTLELGDSALYLCASSLAVGQLLGEQFFGPGTRLTVL.

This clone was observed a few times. The CDR3 nucleotides read TGTGCCAGCAGCTTGGGGCGGGGAGGGGAGACCCAGTACTTC. Translation: CASSLGRGGETQYF. The V call is TRBV5-4, the J call TRBJ2-5, with TRBD2 matching over 7 bases. Trimming cost V 0 bases and J 5 bases; bases outside gene matches: 4. Germline assignment: CDR1 SGHNT and CDR2 YYREEE (reference sequence). The CDR3 has 14 amino acids.

The CDR3 is CASSLARLARTSDTQYF. DNA for the CDR3: TGTGCCAGCAGCTTGGCCCGACTAGCGAGAACTTCAGATACGCAGTATTTT. This rearrangement joins TRBV5-6 to TRBJ2-3; 8 nucleotides agree with TRBD2. Trimming cost V 0 bases and J 4 bases; bases outside gene matches: 10. The CDR3 contains 17 residues. Germline CDR1 is SGHDT and CDR2 is YYEEEE.

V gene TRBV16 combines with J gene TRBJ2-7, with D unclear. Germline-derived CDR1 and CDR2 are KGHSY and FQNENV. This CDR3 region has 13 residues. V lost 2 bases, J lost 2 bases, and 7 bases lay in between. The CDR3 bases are TGTGCCAGCAGCCAAAATCCCACCTACGAGCAGTACTTC. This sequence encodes CASSQNPTYEQYF.

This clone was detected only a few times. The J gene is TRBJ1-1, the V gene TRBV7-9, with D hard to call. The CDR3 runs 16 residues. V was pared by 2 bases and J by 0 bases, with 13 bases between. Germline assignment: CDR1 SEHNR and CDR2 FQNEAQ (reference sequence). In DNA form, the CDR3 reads TGTGCCAGCAGCTTACTCTGGGCGCGGGTGAACACTGAAGCTTTCTTT. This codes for CASSLLWARVNTEAFF.

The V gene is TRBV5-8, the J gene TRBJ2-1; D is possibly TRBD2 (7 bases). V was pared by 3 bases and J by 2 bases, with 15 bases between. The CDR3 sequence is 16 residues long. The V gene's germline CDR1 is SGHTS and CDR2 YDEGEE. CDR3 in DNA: TGTGCCAGCAGCTATTCCCCCGGGGGGCCCTACAATGAGCAGTTCTTC. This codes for CASSYSPGGPYNEQFF.

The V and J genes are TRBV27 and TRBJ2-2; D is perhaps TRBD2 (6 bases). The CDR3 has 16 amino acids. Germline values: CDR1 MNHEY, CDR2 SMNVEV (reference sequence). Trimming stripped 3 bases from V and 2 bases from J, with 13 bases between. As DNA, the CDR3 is TGTGCCAGCAGTTTGAACAGGAGGGAAAACACCGGGGAGCTGTTTTTT. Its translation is CASSLNRRENTGELFF.

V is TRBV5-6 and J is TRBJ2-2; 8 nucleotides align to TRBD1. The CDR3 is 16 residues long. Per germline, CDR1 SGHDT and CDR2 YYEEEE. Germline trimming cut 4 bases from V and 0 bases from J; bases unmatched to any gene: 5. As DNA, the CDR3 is TGTGCCAGCAGCCCAGGACAGGGAACGAACACCGGGGAGCTGTTTTTT. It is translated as CASSPGQGTNTGELFF.